These T cell receptor beta chains were read from a single sample in a study of T cell changes during pregnancy in multiple sclerosis. This table comes from immunoSEQ multiplex PCR, and its TCRdb copy is limited to in-frame clones, with some not included. The sample shows about 40,000 clones, 90% to 95% of them seen only once. The sequencing used CD4+ T cells from peripheral blood mononuclear cells, collected after pregnancy. The receptor source for this set is a female donor with multiple sclerosis, enrolled in a pregnancy study. The CDR3 runs from the conserved cysteine through the conserved F or W. Fields, in order: D gene, J gene, clone size, V gene, CDR3 DNA, CDR3 protein. D genes are given only for firm matches. Rows give clone size only sometimes, using once, few, many, or a class for an expanded clone.

D gene: TRBD1; J gene: TRBJ1-1; clone size: -; V gene: TRBV11-2; CDR3 DNA: TGTGCCAGCAGCCGCCCGACAGGGGTGTACACTGAAGCTTTCTTT; CDR3 protein: CASSRPTGVYTEAFF
D gene: -; J gene: TRBJ1-1; clone size: once; V gene: TRBV5-4; CDR3 DNA: TGTGCCAGCAGCACTAAAGACAGGTATACTGAAGCTTTCTTT; CDR3 protein: CASSTKDRYTEAFF
D gene: TRBD1; J gene: TRBJ2-5; clone size: -; V gene: TRBV6-5; CDR3 DNA: TGTGCCAGCAACCAGGGACAGGGGGAGACCCAGTACTTC; CDR3 protein: CASNQGQGETQYF
D gene: -; J gene: TRBJ1-5; clone size: -; V gene: TRBV5-5; CDR3 DNA: TGTGCCAGCAGCTTTGAAGGCGGCGGGTATCAGCCCCAGCATTTT; CDR3 protein: CASSFEGGGYQPQHF
D gene: TRBD1; J gene: TRBJ1-2; clone size: -; V gene: TRBV19; CDR3 DNA: TGTGCCACCGGGCCGACAGGGTTTGATGGCTACACCTTC; CDR3 protein: CATGPTGFDGYTF
D gene: -; J gene: TRBJ1-3; clone size: -; V gene: TRBV6-6; CDR3 DNA: TGTGCCAGCAGTTACTCCGGACAATGGGGACTTGGTTCCATATATTTT; CDR3 protein: CASSYSGQWGLGSIYF
D gene: -; J gene: TRBJ1-1; clone size: -; V gene: TRBV7-9; CDR3 DNA: TGTGCCAGCAGCCCAGGGTTATCCGAAGCTTTCTTT; CDR3 protein: CASSPGLSEAFF
D gene: TRBD1; J gene: TRBJ1-4; clone size: -; V gene: TRBV16; CDR3 DNA: TGTGCCAGCAGCCAGTCTTCCGCAGGGGGTGAAAAACTGTTTTTT; CDR3 protein: CASSQSSAGGEKLFF
D gene: TRBD1; J gene: TRBJ2-6; clone size: -; V gene: TRBV10-3; CDR3 DNA: TGTGCCATACCGGGACAGGCCTCCTCTGGGGCCAACGTCCTGACTTTC; CDR3 protein: CAIPGQASSGANVLTF
D gene: TRBD2; J gene: TRBJ2-2; clone size: once; V gene: TRBV5-1; CDR3 DNA: TGCGCCAGCAGCCCAAACCGGGATGGGGGGGACACCGGGGAGCTGTTTTTT; CDR3 protein: CASSPNRDGGDTGELFF
D gene: TRBD1; J gene: TRBJ1-5; clone size: -; V gene: TRBV9; CDR3 DNA: TGTGCCAGCGGATTGGGACAGTTTAATCAGCCCCAGCATTTT; CDR3 protein: CASGLGQFNQPQHF
D gene: -; J gene: TRBJ1-4; clone size: -; V gene: TRBV15; CDR3 DNA: TGTGCCACCAGCAGACCCTATAATGAAAAACTGTTTTTT; CDR3 protein: CATSRPYNEKLFF
D gene: -; J gene: TRBJ2-7; clone size: -; V gene: TRBV5-1; CDR3 DNA: TGCGCCAGCAGCTTGGAGCTCTCCTACGAGCAGTACTTC; CDR3 protein: CASSLELSYEQYF
D gene: -; J gene: TRBJ2-1; clone size: -; V gene: TRBV7-3; CDR3 DNA: TGTGCCAGCAGCTTATTGGGCCCCAATGAGCAGTTCTTC; CDR3 protein: CASSLLGPNEQFF
D gene: -; J gene: TRBJ1-6; clone size: once; V gene: TRBV11-3; CDR3 DNA: TGTGCCAGCAGCTCACAGGCAGCTACCTATAATTCACCCCTCCACTTT; CDR3 protein: CASSSQAATYNSPLHF
D gene: TRBD2; J gene: TRBJ2-3; clone size: -; V gene: TRBV2; CDR3 DNA: TGTGCCGGCAGTGTAATAGCGGGGGCCACAGATACGCAGTATTTT; CDR3 protein: CAGSVIAGATDTQYF
D gene: TRBD1; J gene: TRBJ2-3; clone size: -; V gene: TRBV6-4; CDR3 DNA: TGTGCCAGCAGTGAAGGACAGGGCCCAGATACGCAGTATTTT; CDR3 protein: CASSEGQGPDTQYF
D gene: TRBD1; J gene: TRBJ2-1; clone size: -; V gene: TRBV27; CDR3 DNA: TGTGCCAGCAGGGGATCGACAGGGTCCGAATCTAGAAATGAGCAGTTCTTC; CDR3 protein: CASRGSTGSESRNEQFF
D gene: TRBD1; J gene: TRBJ2-1; clone size: -; V gene: TRBV5-6; CDR3 DNA: TGTGCCAGCAGCTTCAAAGGGGGCTATGAGCAGTTCTTC; CDR3 protein: CASSFKGGYEQFF
D gene: -; J gene: TRBJ1-3; clone size: -; V gene: TRBV9; CDR3 DNA: TGTGCCAGCAGCGTAGGTGGAGGGCCTGGAAACACCATATATTTT; CDR3 protein: CASSVGGGPGNTIYF
D gene: -; J gene: TRBJ2-7; clone size: -; V gene: TRBV5-8; CDR3 DNA: TGTGCCAGCAGCGTAAGCTTACCCCCCTACGAGCAGTACTTC; CDR3 protein: CASSVSLPPYEQYF
D gene: -; J gene: TRBJ1-2; clone size: -; V gene: TRBV6-1; CDR3 DNA: TGTGCCAGCAGTTTAGGGAGCGGTTATGGCTACACCTTC; CDR3 protein: CASSLGSGYGYTF
D gene: -; J gene: TRBJ1-4; clone size: -; V gene: TRBV7-8; CDR3 DNA: TGTGCCAGCAGCCAAGACACCACTTCTAATGAAAAACTGTTTTTT; CDR3 protein: CASSQDTTSNEKLFF
D gene: -; J gene: TRBJ1-1; clone size: once; V gene: TRBV18; CDR3 DNA: TGTGCCAGCTCAGCGTCCGGGATCACTGAAGCTTTCTTT; CDR3 protein: CASSASGITEAFF
D gene: -; J gene: TRBJ2-2; clone size: -; V gene: TRBV27; CDR3 DNA: TGTGCCAGCAGTTGGGGACAGAACACCGGGGAGCTGTTTTTT; CDR3 protein: CASSWGQNTGELFF
D gene: -; J gene: TRBJ1-2; clone size: -; V gene: TRBV19; CDR3 DNA: TGTGCCAGTAGTGTTGACCGGGCCGCGGGGGGCTATGGCTACACCTTC; CDR3 protein: CASSVDRAAGGYGYTF
D gene: -; J gene: TRBJ1-1; clone size: -; V gene: TRBV6-5; CDR3 DNA: TGTGCCAGCAGTTACTCGAGGGCGAGGAACACTGAAGCTTTCTTT; CDR3 protein: CASSYSRARNTEAFF
D gene: TRBD1; J gene: TRBJ1-2; clone size: -; V gene: TRBV5-6; CDR3 DNA: TGTGCCGCCGGGGACAGCAACTATGGCTACACCTTC; CDR3 protein: CAAGDSNYGYTF
D gene: -; J gene: TRBJ1-4; clone size: -; V gene: TRBV7-9; CDR3 DNA: TGTGCCAGCAGCCCAGAAAGAGGCGCACTGTTTTTT; CDR3 protein: CASSPERGALFF
D gene: -; J gene: TRBJ2-3; clone size: -; V gene: TRBV7-9; CDR3 DNA: TGTGCCAGCAGCCCAGTCCCCAGGGGAGGCACAGATACGCAGTATTTT; CDR3 protein: CASSPVPRGGTDTQYF
D gene: -; J gene: TRBJ1-1; clone size: -; V gene: TRBV5-1; CDR3 DNA: TGCGCCAGCATGGAGGGGAGCGGCACTGAAGCTTTCTTT; CDR3 protein: CASMEGSGTEAFF
D gene: -; J gene: TRBJ1-3; clone size: -; V gene: TRBV10-3; CDR3 DNA: TGTGCCATCAGACAGCCCTCTGGAAACACCATATATTTT; CDR3 protein: CAIRQPSGNTIYF
D gene: -; J gene: TRBJ2-5; clone size: -; V gene: TRBV6-5; CDR3 DNA: TGTGCCAGCAGTCGGACAAGACAAGAGACCCAGTACTTC; CDR3 protein: CASSRTRQETQYF
D gene: TRBD2; J gene: TRBJ2-3; clone size: -; V gene: TRBV15; CDR3 DNA: TGTGCCACCAGCACCAGCGGGGGCGATTCCGATACGCAGTATTTT; CDR3 protein: CATSTSGGDSDTQYF
D gene: TRBD1; J gene: TRBJ1-6; clone size: -; V gene: TRBV18; CDR3 DNA: TGTGCCAGCTCACAACGACAGGGGGGTGATAATTCACCCCTCCACTTT; CDR3 protein: CASSQRQGGDNSPLHF